The source of this T cell receptor (beta chain) is a study of cytomegalovirus exposure and HLA in healthy donors. A note on this clone: Antigen: not known.

Study-level findings and limits: It was around 160 TCR beta chains that were listed as cytomegalovirus-associated.

The CDR3 contains 15 residues. Germline V gene sequence: CDR1 LGHNT, CDR2 FRNRAP. Germline trimming cut 5 bases from V and 0 bases from J; bases unmatched to any gene: 6. Using immunoSEQ multiplex PCR, the repertoire was profiled, and TCRdb retains in-frame clones only, with some absent. This sample has around 74,000 clones, with over 80% found just once. The rearrangement joins TRBV12-5 to TRBJ1-1; 7 bases line up with TRBD1. The receptor's source is a man between 25 and 39 years old in good health and CMV-seronegative. What was sequenced was PBMCs. CDR3 DNA: TGTGCTAGTGGTCGAACAGGGGAGTTGAACACTGAAGCTTTCTTT. Translated: CASGRTGELNTEAFF.